This T cell receptor (beta chain) emerged from a study of blood T cell repertoires in COVID-19. Overall study context: The samples span acute and convalescent COVID-19 from the United States, Italy and Spain.

The protocol was immunoSEQ multiplex PCR, while the TCRdb copy is restricted to in-frame clones and leaves out a portion. This repertoire shows 250,000 to 350,000 clones, 89% found once; its top ten account for 2.9%. Participants spanned ages about 18 to 100 years and resided in about two dozen US areas. The CDR3 contains 15 residues. Germline loops: CDR1 SEHNR, CDR2 FQNEAQ (reference sequence). V lost 4 bases and J 4 bases, leaving 17 bases between the germline ends. This TCR derives from a woman between 45 and 60 years old who had been exposed to COVID-19. This chain joins TRBV7-9 and TRBJ2-7; D is ambiguous. The sequencing input was PBMCs or T cells enriched from blood (not recorded which). CDR3 coding DNA: TGTGCCAGCAGCTCTATTCAGGAACCAAATTACGAGCAGTACTTC. It yields the protein CASSSIQEPNYEQYF.